Shown below are 9 T cell receptor beta chains from a single sample sequenced in a study of blood T cell repertoires in COVID-19. Libraries were prepared by immunoSEQ multiplex PCR; TCRdb keeps only in-frame clonotypes and omits some of them. The sample records 85,000 to 130,000 clones, 60% to 85% being singletons. Sequencing was performed on peripheral blood. These receptor sequences come from a man at least 80 years old with COVID-19, enrolled during active disease.

V and J are TRBV28 and TRBJ1-4; D unclear. CDR3 length: 14 amino acids. Germline CDR1 is MDHEN and CDR2 is SYDVKM. Between the trimmed V and J ends, which lost 7 bases and 5 bases, there was a span of 14 bases. The CDR3 DNA reads as TGTGCCAGCACCCTCAGAAACCTGAATGAAAAACTGTTTTTT. This translates into CASTLRNLNEKLFF.

The chain recombines TRBV14 with TRBJ2-7; 8 bases agree with TRBD2. The germline V gene encodes CDR1 SGHDN and CDR2 FVKESK. V was clipped by 4 bases and J by 7 bases; unmatched bases: 6. There are 13 residues in the CDR3. The chain's CDR3 is CASSPRTGGEQYF. The CDR3 region has the DNA TGTGCCAGCAGCCCCCGGACGGGAGGGGAGCAGTACTTC.

The chain employs TRBV5-4 and TRBJ2-3, with D possibly matching TRBD2 (6 bases). Germline V gives CDR1 SGHNT, CDR2 YYREEE (reference sequence). V gave up 4 bases and J gave up 2 bases, with 8 bases separating them. This CDR3 is built from 13 residues. The DNA for the CDR3 is TGTGCCAGCAGCGAACTAGCCACAGATACGCAGTATTTT. Its translation: CASSELATDTQYF.

The genes are TRBV5-1 and TRBJ1-4; D is possibly TRBD1 (6 bases). Germline CDR1 reads SGHRS; CDR2 reads YFSETQ. V was trimmed by 2 bases and J by 0 bases, leaving 11 bases between them. This CDR3 contains 16 residues. CDR3 sequence (DNA): TGCGCCAGCAGCTTTTCGGGACATCCAACTAATGAAAAACTGTTTTTT. The encoded protein is CASSFSGHPTNEKLFF.

The chain couples TRBV6-5 to TRBJ1-2; the D is unclear. The germline gives CDR1 MNHEY, CDR2 SVGAGI. V lost 0 bases and J lost 1, with 12 bases in between. The CDR3 covers 16 residues. The CDR3 reads CASSYSTGFVNYGYTF. The DNA of the CDR3 is TGTGCCAGCAGTTACTCGACGGGTTTCGTTAACTATGGCTACACCTTC.

The chain employs TRBV19 and TRBJ1-3; D gene uncertain. Germline V CDR1 and CDR2: LNHDA, SQIVND (reference sequence). The CDR3 consists of 14 residues. V was shortened by 8 bases and J by 0 bases, with 11 bases between the two germline ends. The CDR3 loop is CASRADTSGNTIYF. CDR3 DNA: TGTGCCAGTCGCGCCGACACCTCTGGAAACACCATATATTTT.

The genes are TRBV6-5 and TRBJ2-3, with 8 bases aligning to TRBD2. Trimming at V came to 8 bases and at J to 3 bases, leaving 10 bases not matched to a gene. Germline loops: CDR1 MNHEY, CDR2 SVGAGI. The CDR3 is made up of 15 amino acids. For the CDR3, the DNA is TGTGCCAGCGGGCGGGGCCCGGGGGGGACAGATACGCAGTATTTT. This sequence encodes CASGRGPGGTDTQYF.

The chain carries TRBV15 and TRBJ1-2; 8 nucleotides match TRBD1. Germline-derived CDR1 and CDR2 are LNHNV and YYDKDF (reference sequence). This CDR3 is built from 15 residues. V dropped 0 bases and J dropped 4; count of bases not matched to a gene: 4. CDR3 residues: CATSRDRTGSYGYTF. The CDR3, as DNA: TGTGCCACCAGCAGAGATAGGACAGGGAGCTATGGCTACACCTTC.

The chain employs TRBV27 and TRBJ2-5, with 12 bases matching TRBD2. Germline loops: CDR1 MNHEY, CDR2 SMNVEV (reference sequence). There are 14 residues in the CDR3. With V trimmed by 3 bases and J by 8 bases, 4 bases remained unmatched. The CDR3 DNA sequence: TGTGCCAGCAGTTTCAGACTAGCGGGAGATACCCAGTACTTC. Amino acids: CASSFRLAGDTQYF.